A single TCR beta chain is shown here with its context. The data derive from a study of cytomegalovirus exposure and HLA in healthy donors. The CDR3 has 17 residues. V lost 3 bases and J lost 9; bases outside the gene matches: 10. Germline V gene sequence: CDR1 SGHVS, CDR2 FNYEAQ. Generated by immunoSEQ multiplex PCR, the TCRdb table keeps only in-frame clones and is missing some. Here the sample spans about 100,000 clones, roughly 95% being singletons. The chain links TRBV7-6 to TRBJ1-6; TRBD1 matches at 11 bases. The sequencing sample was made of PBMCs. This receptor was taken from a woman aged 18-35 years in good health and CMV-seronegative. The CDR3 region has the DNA TGTGCCAGCAGCTTCGGACAGGGGGCGACGCTTGGTTCACCCCTCCACTTT. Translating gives CASSFGQGATLGSPLHF.